The rows below give T cell receptor beta chains drawn from one sample of a study of blood T cells in healthy people across ages. TCRdb used MiXCR to reprocess the 5' RACE reads, holding one entry per CDR3 protein. Counted here are 750,000 to 1,000,000 distinct CDR3 sequences, roughly 29% occurring once; the ten biggest clones make up 10%. This same sample was also part of a study on T cells of mothers and their children.

Sequencing used blood. These receptors all come from a woman aged 40 to 55 in good health. CDR3s include the opening cysteine and the closing phenylalanine or tryptophan. The D gene is left open where the match is weak. A row's size may be missing; if present it is once, few, many or a size class.

d_gene: -
abundance: -
j_gene: TRBJ2-5
v_gene: TRBV2
CDR3aa: CASSENRAGETQYF
CDR3nt: TGTGCCAGCAGTGAGAACAGGGCCGGAGAGACCCAGTACTTC

d_gene: TRBD1
abundance: -
j_gene: TRBJ1-1
v_gene: TRBV6-6
CDR3aa: CASSSPDRGGSEAFF
CDR3nt: TGTGCCAGCAGTTCTCCGGACAGGGGAGGAAGTGAAGCTTTCTTT

d_gene: -
abundance: few
j_gene: TRBJ1-2
v_gene: TRBV15
CDR3aa: CATSRDFQRRTYGYTF
CDR3nt: TGTGCCACCAGCAGAGATTTTCAACGTCGGACCTATGGCTACACCTTC

d_gene: TRBD1
abundance: few
j_gene: TRBJ2-7
v_gene: TRBV4-3
CDR3aa: CASSQGQGAGEQYF
CDR3nt: TGCGCCAGCAGCCAAGGACAGGGGGCCGGGGAGCAGTACTTC

d_gene: TRBD1
abundance: -
j_gene: TRBJ2-3
v_gene: TRBV20-1
CDR3aa: CSAAGTGATDTQYF
CDR3nt: TGCAGTGCGGCCGGGACAGGGGCCACAGATACGCAGTATTTT

d_gene: TRBD1
abundance: -
j_gene: TRBJ1-5
v_gene: TRBV12-3/TRBV12-4
CDR3aa: CASSLLGTGVVDQPQHF
CDR3nt: TGTGCCAGCAGTTTATTGGGGACAGGGGTTGTCGATCAGCCCCAGCATTTT

d_gene: -
abundance: -
j_gene: TRBJ1-5
v_gene: TRBV7-2
CDR3aa: CASSSYPGLINQPQHF
CDR3nt: TGTGCCAGCAGCTCTTATCCGGGACTGATCAATCAGCCCCAGCATTTT

d_gene: -
abundance: few
j_gene: TRBJ2-6
v_gene: TRBV14
CDR3aa: CASTHTRVANSGANVLTF
CDR3nt: TGTGCCAGCACCCATACCCGGGTCGCCAACTCTGGGGCCAACGTCCTGACTTTC

d_gene: -
abundance: few
j_gene: TRBJ1-2
v_gene: TRBV6-5
CDR3aa: CASSPSRDNYGYTF
CDR3nt: TGTGCCAGCAGCCCTTCCCGGGACAACTATGGCTACACCTTC

d_gene: -
abundance: many
j_gene: TRBJ2-3
v_gene: TRBV2
CDR3aa: CASAGWGSTDTQYF
CDR3nt: TGTGCCAGCGCGGGGTGGGGTAGCACAGATACGCAGTATTTT

d_gene: -
abundance: many
j_gene: TRBJ2-7
v_gene: TRBV7-2
CDR3aa: CASSLGRDRRQYF
CDR3nt: TGTGCCAGCAGCTTAGGCAGAGATCGGCGGCAGTACTTC